This T cell receptor (beta chain) was recorded in a study of blood T cell repertoires in COVID-19. Overall study: Acute and convalescent COVID-19 samples came from the United States, Italy and Spain.

This CDR3 contains 17 residues. Unmatched junction bases numbered 9, after V lost 5 bases and J lost 1 base. The germline V gene encodes CDR1 SEHNR and CDR2 FQNEAQ (reference sequence). How the authors handled the data: Amplification of reference gene primers was used by the study to estimate nucleated cell counts. Only in-frame clones appear in the TCRdb table, and some are missing; sequencing was by immunoSEQ multiplex PCR. Clone size and the V and J calls come from that table; the DNA yielded D and trimming. The profile shows around 700,000 clones, 85% to 90% of them singletons. The chain joins TRBV7-9 to TRBJ1-1; TRBD1 matches at 11 bases. Material for sequencing was peripheral blood. The TCR comes from a young woman with acute or convalescent COVID-19. In DNA, the CDR3 is TGTGCCAGCAGCCCCACCCCGGGACAGGGGGGGAACACTGAAGCTTTCTTT. It specifies CASSPTPGQGGNTEAFF.